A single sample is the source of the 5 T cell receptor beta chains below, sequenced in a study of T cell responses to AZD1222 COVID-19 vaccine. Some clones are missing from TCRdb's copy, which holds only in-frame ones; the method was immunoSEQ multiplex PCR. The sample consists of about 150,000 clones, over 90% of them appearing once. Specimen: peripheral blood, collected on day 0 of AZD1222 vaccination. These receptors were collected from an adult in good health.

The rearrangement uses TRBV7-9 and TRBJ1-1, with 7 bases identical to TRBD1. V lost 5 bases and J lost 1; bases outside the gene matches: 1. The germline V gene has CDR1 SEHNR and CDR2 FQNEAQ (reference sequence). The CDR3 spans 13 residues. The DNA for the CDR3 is TGTGCCAGCAGCAGACAGGGGAACACTGAAGCTTTCTTT. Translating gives CASSRQGNTEAFF. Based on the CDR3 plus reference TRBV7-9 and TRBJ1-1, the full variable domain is DTGVSQNPRHKITKRGQNVTFRCDPISEHNRLYWYRQTLGQGPEFLTYFQNEAQLEKSRLLSDRFSAERPKGSFSTLEIQRTEQGDSAMYLCASSRQGNTEAFFGQGTRLTVV.

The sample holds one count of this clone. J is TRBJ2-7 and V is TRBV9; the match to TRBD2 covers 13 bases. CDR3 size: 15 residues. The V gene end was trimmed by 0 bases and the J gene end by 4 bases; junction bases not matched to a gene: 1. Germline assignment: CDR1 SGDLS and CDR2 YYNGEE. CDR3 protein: CASSVAGLAGYEQYF. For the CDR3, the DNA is TGTGCCAGCAGCGTAGCGGGACTAGCGGGGTACGAGCAGTACTTC.

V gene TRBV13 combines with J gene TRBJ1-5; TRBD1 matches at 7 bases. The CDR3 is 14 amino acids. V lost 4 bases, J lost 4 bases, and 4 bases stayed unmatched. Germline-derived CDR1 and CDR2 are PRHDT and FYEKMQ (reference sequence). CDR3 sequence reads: CASSWGQTNQPQHF. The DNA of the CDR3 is TGTGCCAGCAGCTGGGGACAGACGAATCAGCCCCAGCATTTT. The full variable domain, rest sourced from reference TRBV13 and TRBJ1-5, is AAGVIQSPRHLIKEKRETATLKCYPIPRHDTVYWYQQGPGQDPQFLISFYEKMQSDKGSIPDRFSAQQFSDYHSELNMSSLELGDSALYFCASSWGQTNQPQHFGDGTRLSIL.

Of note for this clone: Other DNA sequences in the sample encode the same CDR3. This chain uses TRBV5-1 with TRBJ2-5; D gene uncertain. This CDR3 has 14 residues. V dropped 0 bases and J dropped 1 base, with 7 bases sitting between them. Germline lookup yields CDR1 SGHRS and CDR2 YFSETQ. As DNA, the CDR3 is TGCGCCAGCAGCTTGGTGGGCGGCCAAGAGACCCAGTACTTC. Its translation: CASSLVGGQETQYF.

The CDR3 loop reads CAWDRGRDEKLFF. CDR3 DNA sequence: TGTGCCTGGGACAGGGGGCGGGATGAAAAACTGTTTTTT. The rearrangement joins TRBV30 to TRBJ1-4; the match to TRBD1 covers 10 bases. The V and J ends lost 5 bases and 6 bases, in that order; junction bases with no gene match: 3. The CDR3 is 13 amino acids. Germline V gene data show CDR1 as GTSNPN and CDR2 as SVGIG (reference sequence).